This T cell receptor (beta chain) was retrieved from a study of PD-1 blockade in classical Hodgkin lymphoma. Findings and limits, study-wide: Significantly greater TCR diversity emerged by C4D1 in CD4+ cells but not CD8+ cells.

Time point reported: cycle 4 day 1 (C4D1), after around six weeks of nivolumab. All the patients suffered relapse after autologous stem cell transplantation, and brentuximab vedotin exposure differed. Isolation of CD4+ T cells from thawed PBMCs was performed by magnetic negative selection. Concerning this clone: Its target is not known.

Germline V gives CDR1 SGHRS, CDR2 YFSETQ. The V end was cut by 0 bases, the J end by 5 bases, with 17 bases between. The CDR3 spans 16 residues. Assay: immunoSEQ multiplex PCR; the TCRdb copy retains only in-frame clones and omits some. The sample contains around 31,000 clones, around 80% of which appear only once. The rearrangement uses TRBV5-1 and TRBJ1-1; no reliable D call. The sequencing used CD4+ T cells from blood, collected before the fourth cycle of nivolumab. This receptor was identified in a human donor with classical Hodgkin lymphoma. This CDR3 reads CASSLVGAGMATEAFF. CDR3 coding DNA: TGCGCCAGCAGCTTGGTGGGCGCGGGGATGGCGACTGAAGCTTTCTTT.